These 14 T cell receptor beta chains came from one sample sequenced in a study of OX40 agonist ivuxolimab in advanced cancers. The method behind the library was the immunoSEQ multiplex PCR assay. What TCRdb holds here is the immuneACCESS table cut down to in-frame rearrangements. Part of the clones is not present; checked against another copy, under half of the missing clones reflect an unresolved V gene, and the others are unexplained. This sample comprises 20,000 to 30,000 clones, more than 70% of them detected only once. Around 16% of the sample goes to the ten largest clones. Sequencing was performed on CD4+ or CD8+ T cells sorted from blood, taken in a trial of the OX40 agonist ivuxolimab. These receptors all stem from an adult with an advanced solid tumor such as melanoma, head and neck, liver or kidney cancer.

The chain couples TRBV11-2 to TRBJ1-4; 10 nucleotides match TRBD1. Germline trimming cut 5 bases from V and 5 bases from J; bases unmatched to any gene: 11. The CDR3 covers 17 residues. CDR1 and CDR2 from the germline V gene are SGHAT and FQNNGV. CDR3: CASSRRLPGQGNEKLFF. For the CDR3, the DNA is TGTGCCAGCAGCCGACGACTCCCGGGACAGGGGAATGAAAAACTGTTTTTT.

This clone was seen more than once but under ten times. This chain connects TRBV18 to TRBJ2-7; D gene unclear. The CDR3 sequence is 11 residues long. Per germline, CDR1 KGHSH and CDR2 LQKENI. Between the trimmed V and J ends, which lost 3 bases and 7 bases, there was a span of 7 bases. The chain's CDR3 is CASSPSEEQYF. CDR3 sequence (DNA): TGTGCCAGCTCACCGTCGGAGGAGCAGTACTTC.

The V gene is TRBV2, the J gene TRBJ1-1; 7 nucleotides align to TRBD1. Germline V gene sequence: CDR1 SNHLY, CDR2 FYNNEI. After removal of 5 bases from V and 5 bases from J, the junction contained 11 bases not matched to a gene. This CDR3 is built from 15 residues. The CDR3 DNA reads as TGTGCCAGCAGTAAGGGGGCGGGTTGGGGTACTGAAGCTTTCTTT. Amino acids: CASSKGAGWGTEAFF.

The rearrangement links TRBV18 to TRBJ2-7; D is uncertain. The CDR3 is 12 amino acids. Germline V lookup: CDR1 KGHSH, CDR2 LQKENI. Between the trimmed V and J ends, which lost 4 bases and 3 bases, there was a span of 7 bases. The CDR3 reads CASSLNNYEQYF. The CDR3 DNA is TGTGCCAGCTCACTCAACAACTACGAGCAGTACTTC.

The genes are TRBV5-8 and TRBJ2-1; TRBD2 agrees at 11 bases. The trim removed 0 bases at V and 4 bases at J, leaving 6 bases unmatched. From germline, CDR1 is SGHTS and CDR2 YDEGEE. This CDR3 comprises 17 residues. The CDR3 bases are TGTGCCAGCAGCTTGGTGGTTTCTAGCGGGGGGTACAATGAGCAGTTCTTC. It yields the protein CASSLVVSSGGYNEQFF.

This chain uses TRBV21-1 with TRBJ1-2. TRBV21-1 is deemed a pseudogene. This CDR3 is 15 amino acids long. The DNA of the CDR3 is TGTGCCAGCAGCACCTGGACGGCGACCACTTATGGCTACACCTTC. Amino acid sequence: CASSTWTATTYGYTF.

The sample holds one count of this clone. The chain recombines TRBV27 with TRBJ1-6; D may be TRBD1 (6 bases). This CDR3 comprises 18 residues. Germline V CDR1 and CDR2: MNHEY, SMNVEV (reference sequence). Trimming cost V 8 bases and J 3 bases, with 23 bases left between them. The CDR3 spells CASRRVAGTTNYNSPLHF. CDR3 DNA: TGTGCCAGCCGGAGGGTGGCCGGGACAACTAACTATAATTCACCCCTCCACTTT.

V is TRBV13 and J is TRBJ2-3, with TRBD1 matching over 8 bases. Trimming took 5 bases from V and 0 from J; bases not matched to a gene: 4. Germline assignment: CDR1 PRHDT and CDR2 FYEKMQ (reference sequence). The CDR3 has 15 amino acids. The CDR3 loop is CASSRQGTSTDTQYF. The CDR3 bases are TGTGCCAGCAGCAGACAGGGGACTAGCACAGATACGCAGTATTTT.

This chain links TRBV10-3 with TRBJ1-6; 9 bases are shared with TRBD1. The ends lost 5 bases at V and 7 bases at J; junction bases unmatched: 3. This CDR3 is 14 amino acids long. CDR1 is ENHRY and CDR2 is SYGVKD in the germline V gene. The CDR3, as DNA: TGTGCCATCAGTACCGGACAGGGGAATTCACCCCTCCACTTT. Its translation: CAISTGQGNSPLHF.

This chain connects TRBV18 to TRBJ2-2, with 7 bases aligning to TRBD1. This CDR3 has 14 amino acids. Germline trimming cut 4 bases from V and 3 bases from J; bases unmatched to any gene: 2. Germline V gene lookup returns CDR1 KGHSH and CDR2 LQKENI. CDR3 loop: CASSQTGDTGELFF. The CDR3 nucleotides read TGTGCCAGCTCACAAACAGGGGACACCGGGGAGCTGTTTTTT. The full variable domain, in which reference TRBV18 and TRBJ2-2 provide the parts outside the CDR3, is NAGVMQNPRHLVRRRGQEARLRCSPMKGHSHVYWYRQLPEEGLKFMVYLQKENIIDESGMPKERFSAEFPKEGPSILRIQQVVRGDSAAYFCASSQTGDTGELFFGEGSRLTVL.

V usage is TRBV19 and J usage is TRBJ1-2, with D possibly matching TRBD1 (5 bases). The germline gives CDR1 LNHDA, CDR2 SQIVND (reference sequence). The length of the CDR3 is 13 residues. Trimming took off 7 bases at V and 14 bases at J, with 23 bases between the two ends. CDR3 nucleotide sequence: TGTGCCAGTAACACAAGGGGCGGGATTATAGAGACCTTC. Residues: CASNTRGGIIETF.

V gene TRBV6-6 combines with J gene TRBJ2-3, with TRBD1 matching 7 bases. The junction had 6 bases not matched to a gene; V was cut back by 6 bases and J by 0 bases. CDR1 and CDR2 (germline): MNHNY, SVGAGI (reference sequence). The CDR3 is made up of 15 amino acids. The CDR3 coding sequence is TGTGCCAGCAGCCGGACAGGCCTTAGCACAGATACGCAGTATTTT. This sequence encodes CASSRTGLSTDTQYF.

This clone has only a few counts. V is TRBV7-2 and J is TRBJ2-7, with 7 bases identical to TRBD2. The CDR3 sequence is 14 residues long. Germline assignment: CDR1 SGHTA and CDR2 FQGNSA. V gave up 5 bases and J gave up 3 bases; unmatched junction bases: 7. The CDR3 nucleotides are TGTGCCAGCAGCCCGAACCGGGAGGACTACGAGCAGTACTTC. This codes for CASSPNREDYEQYF. Complete variable domain (other parts from reference TRBV7-2 and TRBJ2-7): GAGVSQSPSNKVTEKGKDVELRCDPISGHTALYWYRQSLGQGLEFLIYFQGNSAPDKSGLPSDRFSAERTGGSVSTLTIQRTQQEDSAVYLCASSPNREDYEQYFGPGTRLTVT.

The chain combines TRBV5-4 with TRBJ2-3; either TRBD1 or TRBD2 may supply D (6 bases each). Germline V CDR1 and CDR2: SGHNT, YYREEE (reference sequence). V shed 4 bases and J shed 10 bases, with 16 bases lying between them. This CDR3 spans 13 amino acids. The CDR3 loop reads CASSRDAGEAQYF. CDR3 sequence (DNA): TGTGCCAGCAGCCGGGACGCAGGGGAGGCGCAGTATTTT.